Presented here are 20 T cell receptor beta chains from one specimen sequenced in a study of cytomegalovirus exposure and HLA in healthy donors (dated by TCRdb to the late 2010s). Libraries were made using the immunoSEQ multiplex PCR assay. TCRdb retrieved this table from immuneACCESS and kept in-frame rearrangements only. Not all clones are present; in checked studies, unresolved V genes account for under half, and no reason is known for the remainder. This sample comprises 150,000 to 200,000 clones, roughly four fifths of them detected only once. The ten largest make up approximately 3% of the sample. The specimen was PBMCs. The receptors shown here come from a woman under 30 in good health and CMV-seropositive.

This chain links TRBV7-9 with TRBJ2-1; perhaps TRBD1 as D (6 bases). From germline, CDR1 is SEHNR and CDR2 FQNEAQ (reference sequence). The CDR3 has 15 amino acids. V was shortened by 1 base and J by 7 bases, with 14 bases between the two germline ends. CDR3 protein: CASSLGSRGWNEQFF. CDR3 nucleotide sequence: TGTGCCAGCAGCTTAGGTAGCAGGGGTTGGAATGAGCAGTTCTTC.

The chain couples TRBV2 to TRBJ1-2; D may be TRBD1 (5 bases). Per the germline V gene, CDR1 is SNHLY and CDR2 is FYNNEI. CDR3 length: 12 amino acids. V was clipped by 3 bases and J by 3 bases, with 5 bases between them. The CDR3 loop reads CASSDRDYGYTF. For the CDR3, the DNA is TGTGCCAGCAGTGACAGGGACTATGGCTACACCTTC.

The chain joins TRBV20-1 to TRBJ1-1; D is unresolved. The CDR3 covers 11 residues. V dropped 3 bases and J dropped 8 bases, with 10 bases sitting between them. Germline lookup yields CDR1 DFQATT and CDR2 SNEGSKA (reference sequence). CDR3 DNA: TGCAGTGCTAGGGCCGAACCCGAAGCTTTCTTT. Its translation: CSARAEPEAFF.

This chain joins TRBV13 and TRBJ2-3; 11 nucleotides agree with TRBD2. J was trimmed by 6 bases and V by 1 base; bases with no gene match: 6. The CDR3 loop spans 16 amino acids. CDR1 is PRHDT and CDR2 is FYEKMQ in the germline V gene (reference sequence). CDR3 DNA sequence: TGTGCCAGCAGCTTAGCCGGTAGCGGGGGGGCGGATACGCAGTATTTT. It encodes CASSLAGSGGADTQYF.

The chain uses TRBV5-1 and TRBJ2-3; perhaps TRBD1 as D (6 bases). V dropped 2 bases and J dropped 14 bases, with 15 bases sitting between them. The CDR3 totals 12 residues. CDR1 and CDR2 from the germline V gene are SGHRS and YFSETQ. This chain's CDR3 is CASSFDRSPGYF. The CDR3 DNA reads TGCGCCAGCAGCTTCGACAGGTCCCCGGGGTATTTT.

The genes are TRBV5-1 and TRBJ1-6; D is ambiguous. CDR1 SGHRS and CDR2 YFSETQ come from the germline V gene. Trimming stripped 3 bases from V and 10 bases from J, with 20 bases between. The CDR3 is made up of 16 amino acids. CDR3 in DNA: TGCGCCAGCAGCTCGGACCTCTCCAGGACGGGATCACCCCTCCACTTT. This sequence encodes CASSSDLSRTGSPLHF.

The V gene is TRBV7-9, the J gene TRBJ1-4; 10 bases align to TRBD1. CDR1 and CDR2 (germline): SEHNR, FQNEAQ (reference sequence). J gave up 6 bases and V 1 base, and 5 bases lay outside the gene matches. This CDR3 comprises 16 residues. The CDR3 bases are TGTGCCAGCAGCTTAGTGGTCGGGACAGGGGATGAAAAACTGTTTTTT. It translates to CASSLVVGTGDEKLFF.

In its sample, this clone was seen once. The chain employs TRBV11-3 and TRBJ2-2; 7 bases are a match to TRBD1. This CDR3 spans 16 amino acids. After removal of 1 base from V and 6 bases from J, the junction contained 8 bases not matched to a gene. Germline V gives CDR1 SGHNT, CDR2 YENEEA. The CDR3 DNA reads as TGTGCCAGCAGCTTAGGACAGGGTGATTCATCCGGGGAGCTGTTTTTT. As protein: CASSLGQGDSSGELFF.

Turning to this clone: A read error may account for a junction end that differs from germline. The V call is TRBV6-5, the J call TRBJ1-6; the D gene is possibly TRBD1 (5 bases). The CDR3 contains 15 residues. Per germline, CDR1 MNHEY and CDR2 SVGAGI. The chain's CDR3 is CASRQGRRGNPPLHF. Here the CDR3 DNA reads TGTGCCAGCAGACAAGGACGGAGGGGTAATCCACCCCTCCACTTT.

The V and J genes are TRBV5-1 and TRBJ2-3, with D possibly matching TRBD2 (5 bases). Trimming stripped 4 bases from V and 0 bases from J, with 18 bases between. This CDR3 spans 17 amino acids. Germline values: CDR1 SGHRS, CDR2 YFSETQ. The CDR3 DNA is TGCGCCAGCAGCGAAAGAGGACTTTTTGAAAGCACAGATACGCAGTATTTT. It yields the protein CASSERGLFESTDTQYF. The full variable domain, rest sourced from reference TRBV5-1 and TRBJ2-3, is KAGVTQTPRYLIKTRGQQVTLSCSPISGHRSVSWYQQTPGQGLQFLFEYFSETQRNKGNFPGRFSGRQFSNSRSEMNVSTLELGDSALYLCASSERGLFESTDTQYFGPGTRLTVL.

The chain couples TRBV7-8 to TRBJ1-1; D is ambiguous. V was clipped by 5 bases and J by 7 bases, with 11 bases between them. The CDR3 covers 12 residues. Germline CDR1 is SGHVS and CDR2 is FQNEAQ. CDR3 amino acids: CASSPRGGEAFF. The CDR3 coding sequence is TGTGCCAGCAGCCCTCGGGGTGGTGAAGCTTTCTTT.

This clone occurred once. V gene TRBV5-1 combines with J gene TRBJ2-7; 7 bases are shared with TRBD1. Germline V CDR1 and CDR2: SGHRS, YFSETQ. The CDR3 has 14 amino acids. The ends lost 4 bases at V and 4 bases at J; junction bases unmatched: 8. CDR3 nucleotide sequence: TGCGCCAGCAGCATCACAGGGGTTCAGTACGAGCAGTACTTC. Encoded protein: CASSITGVQYEQYF.

The chain is built from TRBV6-6 and TRBJ1-4, with TRBD1 matching over 10 bases. Germline V lookup: CDR1 MNHNY, CDR2 SVGAGI (reference sequence). V lost 5 bases, J lost 8 bases, and 5 bases stayed unmatched. This CDR3 is 14 amino acids long. The CDR3 sequence: CASSRTGGREKLFF. For the CDR3, the DNA is TGTGCCAGCAGTCGGACAGGGGGAAGGGAAAAACTGTTTTTT.

V is TRBV7-8 and J is TRBJ2-5; D call uncertain. V shed 5 bases and J shed 2 bases, with 12 bases lying between them. This CDR3 is built from 14 residues. CDR1 is SGHVS and CDR2 is FQNEAQ in the germline V gene. The CDR3 DNA is TGTGCCAGCAGCCCCCGTGCCAGACAAGAGACCCAGTACTTC. Residues: CASSPRARQETQYF.

The chain joins TRBV9 to TRBJ1-1; 7 bases are a match to TRBD1. The V segment lost 3 bases and the J segment 11 bases; nucleotides outside the gene matches: 4. CDR1 is SGDLS, CDR2 YYNGEE, per germline. This CDR3 contains 11 residues. CDR3 protein: CASSDRGPAFF. CDR3 nucleotides: TGTGCCAGCAGCGACAGGGGCCCGGCTTTCTTT.

This chain connects TRBV7-2 to TRBJ2-1, with 10 bases that match TRBD2. V was pared by 6 bases and J by 2 bases, with 10 bases of the junction left unmatched. This CDR3 spans 17 amino acids. Germline CDR1 and CDR2: SGHTA and FQGNSA. The DNA of the CDR3 is TGTGCCAGCAGGCCGGAGCGGGGGGGCCGCGCCTACAATGAGCAGTTCTTC. Protein sequence: CASRPERGGRAYNEQFF.

This clone occurred once. The chain recombines TRBV5-1 with TRBJ2-3; 12 nucleotides align to TRBD2. The CDR3 spans 15 residues. CDR1 and CDR2 (germline): SGHRS, YFSETQ. The V and J ends lost 5 bases and 4 bases, in that order; junction bases with no gene match: 5. The CDR3: CASSFWTSGADTQYF. In DNA, the CDR3 is TGCGCCAGCAGTTTTTGGACTAGCGGGGCAGATACGCAGTATTTT.

This rearrangement joins TRBV19 to TRBJ1-6, with D hard to call. Trimming stripped 0 bases from V and 8 bases from J, with 11 bases between. Per the germline V gene, CDR1 is LNHDA and CDR2 is SQIVND (reference sequence). This CDR3 contains 15 residues. The CDR3 nucleotides are TGTGCCAGTAGTATAGATCACGGCGGATATTCACCCCTCCACTTT. It translates to CASSIDHGGYSPLHF.

The rearrangement links TRBV7-2 to TRBJ2-7, with 8 bases fitting TRBD2. The V and J ends lost 0 bases and 3 bases, in that order; junction bases with no gene match: 7. The V gene's germline CDR1 is SGHTA and CDR2 FQGNSA. The CDR3 extends over 16 amino acids. CDR3 sequence: CASSLASGDPFYEQYF. DNA for the CDR3: TGTGCCAGCAGCTTAGCTAGCGGGGATCCCTTCTACGAGCAGTACTTC.

This chain links TRBV6-1 with TRBJ1-6; tentatively, D is TRBD1 (5 bases). The CDR3 loop spans 15 amino acids. Germline lookup yields CDR1 MNHNS and CDR2 SASEGT. V was cut by 1 base and J by 13 bases, with 17 bases left in between. CDR3 residues: CASSEGGAGGVPLHF. The CDR3 region has the DNA TGTGCCAGCAGTGAAGGGGGAGCAGGAGGGGTTCCCCTCCACTTT.